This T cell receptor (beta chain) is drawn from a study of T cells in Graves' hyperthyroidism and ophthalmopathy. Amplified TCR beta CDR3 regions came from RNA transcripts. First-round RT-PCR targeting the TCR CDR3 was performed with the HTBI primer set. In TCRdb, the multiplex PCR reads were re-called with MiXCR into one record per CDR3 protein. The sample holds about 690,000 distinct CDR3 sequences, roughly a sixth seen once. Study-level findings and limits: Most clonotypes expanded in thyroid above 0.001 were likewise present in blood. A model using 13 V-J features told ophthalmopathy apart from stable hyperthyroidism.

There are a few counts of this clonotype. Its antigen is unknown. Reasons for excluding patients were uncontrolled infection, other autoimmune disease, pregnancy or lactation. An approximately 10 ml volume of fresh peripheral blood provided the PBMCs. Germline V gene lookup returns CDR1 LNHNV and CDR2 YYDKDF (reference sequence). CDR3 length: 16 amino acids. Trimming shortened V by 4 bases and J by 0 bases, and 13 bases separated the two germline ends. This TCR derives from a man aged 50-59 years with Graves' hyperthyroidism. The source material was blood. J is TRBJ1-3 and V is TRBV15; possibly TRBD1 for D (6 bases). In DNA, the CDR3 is TGTGCCACCAGCATAGGACAGCCGAGCTCTGGAAACACCATATATTTT. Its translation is CATSIGQPSSGNTIYF.